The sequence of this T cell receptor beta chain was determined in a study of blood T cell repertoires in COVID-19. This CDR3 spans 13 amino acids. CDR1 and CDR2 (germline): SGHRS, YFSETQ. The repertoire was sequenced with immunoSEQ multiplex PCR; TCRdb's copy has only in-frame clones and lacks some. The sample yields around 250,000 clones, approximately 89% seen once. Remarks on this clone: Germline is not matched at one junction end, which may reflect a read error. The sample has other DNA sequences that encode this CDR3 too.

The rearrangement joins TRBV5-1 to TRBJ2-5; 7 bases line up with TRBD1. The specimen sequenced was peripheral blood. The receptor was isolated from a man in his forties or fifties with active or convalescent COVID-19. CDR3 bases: TGCGCCAGCAGTTTGGGACAGCAAGAGACCCAGTACTTC. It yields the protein CASSLGQQETQYF.